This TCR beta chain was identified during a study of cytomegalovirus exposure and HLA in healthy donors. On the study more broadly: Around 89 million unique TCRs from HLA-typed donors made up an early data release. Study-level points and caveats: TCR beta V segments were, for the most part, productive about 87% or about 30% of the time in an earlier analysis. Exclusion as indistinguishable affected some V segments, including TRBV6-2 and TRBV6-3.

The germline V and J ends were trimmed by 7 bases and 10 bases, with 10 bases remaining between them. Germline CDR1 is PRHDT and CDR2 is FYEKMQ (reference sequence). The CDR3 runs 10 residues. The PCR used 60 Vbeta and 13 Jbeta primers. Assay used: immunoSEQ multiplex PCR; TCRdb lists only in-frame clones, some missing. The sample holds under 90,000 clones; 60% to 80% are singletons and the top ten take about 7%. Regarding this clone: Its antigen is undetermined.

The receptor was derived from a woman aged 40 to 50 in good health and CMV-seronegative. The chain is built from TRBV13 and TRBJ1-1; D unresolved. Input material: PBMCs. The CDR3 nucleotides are TGTGCCAGCACCGGGCGGGCAGCTTTCTTT. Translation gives CASTGRAAFF.